One TCR beta chain is described in this entry. These data originate in a study of cytomegalovirus exposure and HLA in healthy donors. A multiplex PCR was run with 60 Vbeta primers and 13 Jbeta primers. The protocol was immunoSEQ multiplex PCR, while the TCRdb copy is restricted to in-frame clones and leaves out a portion. The profile shows a few hundred thousand clones, around 90% of them singletons. This receptor was obtained from a girl aged 2-9 years in good health and CMV-seronegative. Sequencing was performed on PBMCs.

The DNA of the CDR3 is TGTGCCACCGAGTCAGGGGATAGGGATGAGCAGTTCTTC. Protein product: CATESGDRDEQFF. This rearrangement joins TRBV15 to TRBJ2-1, with D maybe TRBD1 (6 bases). The CDR3 consists of 13 residues. Germline-derived CDR1 and CDR2 are LNHNV and YYDKDF (reference sequence). Trimming took 8 bases from V and 8 from J, leaving 16 bases between them.